These 5 T cell receptor beta chains were all obtained from the same sample, sequenced in a study of beta chain features in type 1 diabetes. These receptors' targets are unknown. Sequencing targeted expressed TCRB transcripts, as all isolated RNA had been reverse transcribed. The repertoire was sequenced with immunoSEQ multiplex PCR; TCRdb's copy has only in-frame clones and lacks some. The sample shows about 150,000 clones, under 13% of them seen only once. Study-level points and caveats: Shortening that was moderate but significant affected the TCRB CDR3s of Type 1 diabetes patients in all four CD4+ subsets.

Specimen: central memory CD4+ T cells from blood. The receptor set was obtained from a man aged 25-40 years with type 1 diabetes.

This clone was recorded a few times. This chain connects TRBV4-2 to TRBJ2-5; D is perhaps TRBD1 (6 bases). V dropped 4 bases and J dropped 2 bases, with 14 bases sitting between them. The length of the CDR3 is 15 residues. Germline V gene sequence: CDR1 LGHNA, CDR2 YNFKEQ. CDR3 bases: TGTGCCAGCAGCCTTGGACAGAGAACTCAAGAGACCCAGTACTTC. As protein: CASSLGQRTQETQYF.

The gene calls are TRBV10-3 and TRBJ2-3, with D perhaps TRBD2 (6 bases). CDR1 and CDR2 from the germline V gene are ENHRY and SYGVKD. V was shortened by 3 bases and J by 1 base, with 8 bases between the two germline ends. This CDR3 comprises 14 residues. CDR3 sequence (DNA): TGTGCCATCAGTGAATCTAGCGGCACAGATACGCAGTATTTT. It is translated as CAISESSGTDTQYF.

This clone was observed once. The J gene is TRBJ2-1, the V gene TRBV9; the match to TRBD2 covers 8 bases. The germline CDR1 and CDR2 sequences are SGDLS and YYNGEE. V shed 0 bases, J shed 6 bases, and the junction held 14 bases outside the gene matches. This CDR3 has 18 residues. For the CDR3, the DNA is TGTGCCAGCAGCGTAGGTGGGTTTGGAGCGGGAGTAAGCAATGAGCAGTTCTTC. It yields the protein CASSVGGFGAGVSNEQFF.

This chain uses TRBV18 with TRBJ2-2; 9 bases fit TRBD1. Germline CDR1 and CDR2: KGHSH and LQKENI. V lost 2 bases to trimming and J lost 4 bases; unmatched junction nucleotides: 5. CDR3 length equals 16 residues. The CDR3 DNA reads TGTGCCAGCTCACCAAGACAGGACAGGGGCACCGGGGAGCTGTTTTTT. Its protein is CASSPRQDRGTGELFF.

The rearrangement joins TRBV28 to TRBJ2-5, with D tentatively TRBD1 (6 bases). Between the trimmed V and J ends, which lost 6 bases and 4 bases, there was a span of 15 bases. Looked up from germline, CDR1 is MDHEN and CDR2 is SYDVKM. The CDR3 sequence is 14 residues long. CDR3: CASRQQGGGETQYF. The CDR3 nucleotides read TGTGCCAGCAGGCAACAGGGTGGAGGAGAGACCCAGTACTTC.